This is a list of T cell receptor beta chains from one sample in a study of T-cell reconstitution after alpha-beta-depleted transplantation in children. TCRdb reprocessed the PCR reads via MiXCR and lists one record per CDR3 protein. There are over 550,000 distinct CDR3 sequences in the sample; over 9.5% occur only once, and less than 5% lies in the top ten. The sequences come from PBMCs from the stem cell graft donor, collected from the stem cell graft. All receptors come from a human donor who donated a stem cell graft to a child with acute myeloid leukemia. CDR3s include the opening cysteine and the closing phenylalanine or tryptophan. Not every row has a clone size; where given, it reads once, few, many or a size class.

>TRBV10-3|TRBJ2-1|few
CAISEGPSSYNEQFF
>TRBV29-1|TRBJ2-7|many
CSGSVLRGEQYF
>TRBV12-3/TRBV12-4|TRBJ1-1|few
CASSSGDNTEAFF
>TRBV6-2/TRBV6-3|TRBJ1-5|few
CASSFPQPQHF
>TRBV29-1|TRBJ1-4|many
CSVEIVGDEKLFF
>TRBV9|TRBJ2-3|few
CASSVAVGAPSDTQYF
>TRBV6-1|TRBJ1-1|few
CASRRDSLGTEAFF
>TRBV12-5|TRBJ2-1|many
CASGLMGGPRNEQFF
>TRBV20-1|TRBJ1-1|few
CSARDMGGSTEAFF
>TRBV20-1|TRBJ1-1|many
CSARDRMNTEAFF
>TRBV6-2/TRBV6-3|TRBJ2-2|many
CASTTRDSRTGELFF
>TRBV7-9|TRBJ2-7|few
CASSLSPTVEQYF
>TRBV10-3|TRBJ2-5|many
CAISESKGPVGKTQYF
>TRBV6-1|TRBJ2-3|.
CASRETGTSGSTDTQYF
>TRBV7-6|TRBJ1-4|.
CASSLQATSEKLFF
>TRBV27|TRBJ2-3|many
CASSLGREHKDTQYF
>TRBV7-6|TRBJ1-2|few
CASSPRGGLYGYTF
>TRBV29-1|TRBJ2-4|.
CSFVGGPGKNIQYF
>TRBV6-5|TRBJ2-1|many
CASSYSQDWLNAVQFF
>TRBV5-6|TRBJ2-7|.
CASSEGRYEQYF
>TRBV6-2/TRBV6-3|TRBJ2-4|few
CASSYRTSGRLVDIQYF
>TRBV28|TRBJ2-4|many
CASSLGGSLGIQYF
>TRBV5-1|TRBJ1-1|few
CASSLEFGTEAFF
>TRBV27|TRBJ1-2|.
CASSLRGQGAFFGSYTF
>TRBV7-6|TRBJ1-3|few
CASSFGTGTGAGNTIYF
>TRBV30|TRBJ2-1|few
CAWKGSSNEQFF
>TRBV12-3/TRBV12-4|TRBJ1-6|few
CASSRKGGAGNSPLHF
>TRBV6-2/TRBV6-3|TRBJ2-2|.
CASNDWAPNTGELFF
>TRBV7-8|TRBJ2-1|few
CASSREGQANEQFF
>TRBV27|TRBJ2-3|.
CASSLGLDPDTQYF
>TRBV6-5|TRBJ2-6|many
CASSYSVRSSGANVLTF
>TRBV3-1|TRBJ2-5|few
CASSRGQGGWETQYF
>TRBV6-1|TRBJ1-2|few
CASSKRTGSSVYGYTF
>TRBV20-1|TRBJ2-7|few
CSARDFGRAYEQYF
>TRBV7-9|TRBJ2-5|.
CASATEETQYF
>TRBV28|TRBJ1-1|many
CASSYPGEVNTEAFF
>TRBV15|TRBJ2-1|many
CATSRDHQTEQFF
>TRBV20-1|TRBJ2-2|many
CSVKASVSNTGELFF
>TRBV5-6|TRBJ1-6|.
CASSLDDSYSPLHF
>TRBV20-1|TRBJ2-1|.
CSAKQGLADEQFF
>TRBV20-1|TRBJ1-1|few
CSMKRGNTEAFF
>TRBV20-1|TRBJ2-1|.
CSATGLAGTYNEQFF
>TRBV7-3|TRBJ2-3|few
CASSLRTYTDTQYF
>TRBV7-2|TRBJ2-7|many
CASSFGHRSYEQYF
>TRBV10-3|TRBJ1-1|few
CAIMGHRGTEAFF
>TRBV4-2|TRBJ2-1|.
CASSQVGLAGEGYEQFF
>TRBV3-1|TRBJ2-3|many
CASSHLRTSVDTQYF
>TRBV6-2/TRBV6-3|TRBJ2-7|few
CASSYSVVAAAKQYF
>TRBV20-1|TRBJ1-5|.
CSVRRVQQPQHF
>TRBV20-1|TRBJ2-5|many
CSARDSASAKETQYF
>TRBV5-3|TRBJ2-7|.
CARSLYGVHEQYF
>TRBV30|TRBJ2-7|.
CAWSPGTSGRDHEQYF
>TRBV6-5|TRBJ2-1|few
CASSSRGGTHSYNEQFF
>TRBV3-1|TRBJ2-3|.
CASSQPGRDFGDTRYF
>TRBV7-6|TRBJ2-3|many
CASSFSGTSKSDTQYF